Described below is a single TCR beta chain sequence and its context. It lacks a known antigen. One base away there is no much larger clone; base qualities are not given. This sample was included in a study of T cell responses to AZD1222 COVID-19 vaccine (dated by TCRdb to the early 2020s). At the level of the whole study: Because spike-specific TCR depth and breadth did not differ between the two schedules, AZD1222 recipients who got a second dose at roughly 4 weeks were pooled with those who got a second dose at roughly 12 weeks. A total of 230 to 250 trial participants underwent TCR sequencing, of whom 207 had received two doses of AZD1222 and 26 had received two doses of the MenACWY control vaccine. Trial participants were enrolled into age subgroups of 18-55, 56-69 and 70-plus years, which contained roughly 140, 27 and 60 TCR-sequenced participants, respectively. General findings and caveats noted by the study authors: A significant rise in spike-specific TCR breadth and depth was observed after two AZD1222 doses relative to day 0 and relative to MenACWY recipients. Conclusions about previously exposed vaccinees are limited because only five or six AZD1222 recipients were SARS-CoV-2 seropositive at baseline. No day 14 peak-response samples were available, so repertoires were characterized only after the peak T cell response. Participants were mostly white British, with more females than males. The authors suggested clonal diversity may have been underestimated. Reportedly, almost half of the unique spike-specific TCRs recognized epitopes lying outside the regions that are mutated in the B.1.351 and B.1.1.7 variants. The 56-69-year group was small, and its depth increase did not reach significance, likely because of low power. CD4 TCRs associated with the vaccine covered the entire spike protein, and the dominant responses were in regions 160-218 and 743-854.

The CDR3 regions of human TCRbeta chains were analyzed by immunosequencing. The study's own analysis went as follows. TCRs in the repertoires were compared against a reference library of SARS-CoV-2-specific TCRs that had been generated with the MIRA antigen-specificity platform. Breadth meant the fraction of unique TCRs that were SARS-CoV-2-associated, whereas depth meant the fraction of total T cells that were SARS-CoV-2-associated. Using the MIRA data, every spike-specific TCR was mapped to the spike region that the TCR reacted to and assigned to either a CD4 or a CD8 class. Log10-transformed breadth and depth values were compared by one-way ANOVA with Sidak's multiple comparisons tests. In its TCRdb copy, this immuneACCESS table keeps in-frame sequences only and misses some clones. Where compared with another copy, unresolved V genes explain less than half of these, and the others have no known cause. V and J calls and clone size follow that table, whereas D and trimming were derived from the DNA. This sample gives around 100,000 clones in total; approximately 83% of them show up just once. Roughly 9.9% of the sample belongs to the ten largest clones.

The sample's time point label, in plain terms: baseline before first vaccination. Samples from vaccinated people were obtained from the UK trials COV001 and COV002, which included a single-blind randomized controlled phase 2/3 trial of AZD1222 (ChAdOx1 nCoV-19) in healthy adults. For TCRbeta chain sequencing, PBMC samples from trial participants were taken at day 0 and at day 28 after the second dose. CDR1 and CDR2, looked up from the germline V gene (reference sequence), are SEHNR and FQNEAQ. From the cysteine through the phenylalanine, the CDR3 covers 18 amino acids. This entry keeps only the CDR3 DNA: 54 bases, framed from base 1. Trimming leaves V shorter by 2 bases and J shorter by 0 bases, with the junction holding 10 bases beyond the gene matches.

The rearrangement joined TRBV7-9 to TRBJ1-3; 7 junctional bases match TRBD1. This TCR derives from an adult in good health. Material: peripheral blood, obtained on day 0 of AZD1222 vaccination. Here is the DNA: TGTGCCAGCAGCTTAATTTTAGGGGGCCGGTACTCTGGAAACACCATATATTTT. Its amino acids are CASSLILGGRYSGNTIYF.